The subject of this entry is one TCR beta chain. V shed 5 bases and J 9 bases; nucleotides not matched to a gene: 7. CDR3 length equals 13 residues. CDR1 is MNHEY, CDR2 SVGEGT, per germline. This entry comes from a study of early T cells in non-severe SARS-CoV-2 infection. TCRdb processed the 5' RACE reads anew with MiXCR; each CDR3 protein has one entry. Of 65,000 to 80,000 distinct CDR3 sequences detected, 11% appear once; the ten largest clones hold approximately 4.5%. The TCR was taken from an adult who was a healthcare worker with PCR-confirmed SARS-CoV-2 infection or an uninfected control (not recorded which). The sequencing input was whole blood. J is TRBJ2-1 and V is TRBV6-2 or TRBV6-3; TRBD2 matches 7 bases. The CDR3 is CASSRTSRGEQFF. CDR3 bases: TGTGCCAGCAGTCGGACTAGTCGGGGTGAGCAGTTCTTC.